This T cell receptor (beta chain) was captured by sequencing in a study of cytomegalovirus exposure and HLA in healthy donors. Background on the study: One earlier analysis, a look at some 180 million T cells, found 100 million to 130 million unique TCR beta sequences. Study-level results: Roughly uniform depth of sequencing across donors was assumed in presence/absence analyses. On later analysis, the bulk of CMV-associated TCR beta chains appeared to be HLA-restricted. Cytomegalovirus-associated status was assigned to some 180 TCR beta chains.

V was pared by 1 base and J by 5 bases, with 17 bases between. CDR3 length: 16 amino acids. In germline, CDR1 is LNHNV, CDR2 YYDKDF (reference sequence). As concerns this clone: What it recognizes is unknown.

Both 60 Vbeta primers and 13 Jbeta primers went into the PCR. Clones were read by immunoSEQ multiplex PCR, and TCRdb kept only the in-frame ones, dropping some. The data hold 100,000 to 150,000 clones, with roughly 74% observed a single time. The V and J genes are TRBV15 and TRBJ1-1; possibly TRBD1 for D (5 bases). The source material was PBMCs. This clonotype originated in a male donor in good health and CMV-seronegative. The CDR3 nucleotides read TGTGCCACCAGCAGAGCGCCGGACGGGGGGGAGACTGAAGCTTTCTTT. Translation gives CATSRAPDGGETEAFF.